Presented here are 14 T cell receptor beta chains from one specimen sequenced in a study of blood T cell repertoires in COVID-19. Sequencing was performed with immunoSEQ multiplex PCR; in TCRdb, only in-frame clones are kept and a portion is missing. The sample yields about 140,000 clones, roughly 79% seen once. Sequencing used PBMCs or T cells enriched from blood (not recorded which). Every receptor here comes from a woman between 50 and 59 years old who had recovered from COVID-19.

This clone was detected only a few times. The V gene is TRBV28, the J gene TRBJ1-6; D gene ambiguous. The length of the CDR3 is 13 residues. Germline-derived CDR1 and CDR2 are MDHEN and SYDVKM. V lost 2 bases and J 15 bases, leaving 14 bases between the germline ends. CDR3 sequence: CASSLGPEGVLHF. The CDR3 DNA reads TGTGCCAGCAGTTTAGGTCCCGAGGGAGTCCTCCACTTT.

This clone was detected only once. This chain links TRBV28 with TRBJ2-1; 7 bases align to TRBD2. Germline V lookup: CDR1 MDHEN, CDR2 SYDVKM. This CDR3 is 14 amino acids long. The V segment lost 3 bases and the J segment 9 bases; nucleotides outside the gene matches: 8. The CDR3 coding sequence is TGTGCCAGCAGTTTGCGGGGAGGGCCTATTGAGCAGTTCTTC. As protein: CASSLRGGPIEQFF.

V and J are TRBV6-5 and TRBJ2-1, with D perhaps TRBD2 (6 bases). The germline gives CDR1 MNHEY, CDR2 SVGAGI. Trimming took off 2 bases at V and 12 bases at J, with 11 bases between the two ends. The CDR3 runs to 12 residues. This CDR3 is CASSYGGFVQFF. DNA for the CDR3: TGTGCCAGCAGTTACGGGGGGTTTGTGCAGTTCTTC.

CDR3 sequence (DNA): TGTGCCAGCAGCTTTCGACAGGGGAGTTTGCAGACCCAGTACTTC. Encoded protein: CASSFRQGSLQTQYF. This chain uses TRBV5-5 with TRBJ2-5; the match to TRBD1 covers 8 bases. V was clipped by 2 bases and J by 6 bases; unmatched bases: 9. CDR1 and CDR2 from the germline V gene are SGHKS and YYEKEE (reference sequence). There are 15 residues in the CDR3. The full variable domain, its missing parts supplied by reference TRBV5-5 and TRBJ2-5, is DAGVTQSPTHLIKTRGQQVTLRCSPISGHKSVSWYQQVLGQGPQFIFQYYEKEERGRGNFPDRFSARQFPNYSSELNVNALLLGDSALYLCASSFRQGSLQTQYFGPGTRLLVL.

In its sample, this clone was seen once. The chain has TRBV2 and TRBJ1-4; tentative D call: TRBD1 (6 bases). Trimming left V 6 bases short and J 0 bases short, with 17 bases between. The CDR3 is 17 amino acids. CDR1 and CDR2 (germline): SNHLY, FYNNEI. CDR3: CASRGGQSVATNEKLFF. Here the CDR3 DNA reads TGTGCCAGCAGGGGTGGACAGAGCGTGGCAACTAATGAAAAACTGTTTTTT.

The CDR3 region is CASSVEMRQGVGGYTF. The CDR3 DNA sequence: TGTGCCAGCAGCGTAGAAATGAGACAGGGGGTTGGAGGCTACACCTTC. The chain combines TRBV9 with TRBJ1-2, with TRBD1 matching 9 bases. The CDR3 extends over 16 amino acids. Germline lookup yields CDR1 SGDLS and CDR2 YYNGEE. Trimming cost V 0 bases and J 8 bases; bases outside gene matches: 11.

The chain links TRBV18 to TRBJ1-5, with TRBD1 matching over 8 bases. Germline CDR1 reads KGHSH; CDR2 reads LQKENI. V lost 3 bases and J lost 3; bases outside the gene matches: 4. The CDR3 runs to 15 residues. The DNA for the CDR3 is TGTGCCAGCTCACCTGAACAGGGGGTCAATCAGCCCCAGCATTTT. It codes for CASSPEQGVNQPQHF.

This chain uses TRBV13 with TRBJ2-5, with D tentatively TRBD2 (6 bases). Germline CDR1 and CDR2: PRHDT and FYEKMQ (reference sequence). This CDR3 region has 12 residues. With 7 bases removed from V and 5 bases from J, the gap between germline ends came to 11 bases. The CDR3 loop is CASKSGLETQYF. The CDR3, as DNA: TGTGCCAGCAAGAGCGGGTTGGAGACCCAGTACTTC.

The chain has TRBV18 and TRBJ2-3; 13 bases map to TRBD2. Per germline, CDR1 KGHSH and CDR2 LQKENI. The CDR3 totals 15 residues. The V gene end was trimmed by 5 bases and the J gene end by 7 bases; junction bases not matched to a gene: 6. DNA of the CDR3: TGTGCCAGCTCAGAGACTAGCGGGAGGTTGAATACGCAGTATTTT. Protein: CASSETSGRLNTQYF.

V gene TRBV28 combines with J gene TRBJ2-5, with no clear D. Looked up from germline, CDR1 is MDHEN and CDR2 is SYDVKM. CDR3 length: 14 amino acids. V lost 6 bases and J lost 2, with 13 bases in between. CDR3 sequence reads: CASRSPGRQETQYF. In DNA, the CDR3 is TGTGCCAGCAGGTCCCCAGGCAGACAAGAGACCCAGTACTTC.

The CDR3 coding sequence is TGTGCCAGCAGTTTATCATGGCAACCCCAAGAGACCCAGTACTTC. Its translation: CASSLSWQPQETQYF. The chain carries TRBV27 and TRBJ2-5; no clear D. Germline V gene data show CDR1 as MNHEY and CDR2 as SMNVEV (reference sequence). This CDR3 comprises 15 residues. V was trimmed by 0 bases and J by 1 base, leaving 9 bases between them.

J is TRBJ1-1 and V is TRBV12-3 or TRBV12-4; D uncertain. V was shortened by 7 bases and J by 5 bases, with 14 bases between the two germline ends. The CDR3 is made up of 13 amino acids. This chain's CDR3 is CASIPGPGTEAFF. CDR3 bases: TGTGCCAGCATTCCAGGCCCGGGGACTGAAGCTTTCTTT.

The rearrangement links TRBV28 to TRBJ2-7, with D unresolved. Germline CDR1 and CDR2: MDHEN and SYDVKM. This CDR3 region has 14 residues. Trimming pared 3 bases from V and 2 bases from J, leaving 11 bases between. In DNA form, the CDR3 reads TGTGCCAGCAGTTTTGTGCGAGGAGCCTACGAGCAGTACTTC. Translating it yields CASSFVRGAYEQYF.

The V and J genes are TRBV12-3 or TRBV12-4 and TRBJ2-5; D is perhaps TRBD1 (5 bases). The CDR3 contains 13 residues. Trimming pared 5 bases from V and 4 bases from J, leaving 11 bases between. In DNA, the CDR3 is TGTGCCAGCAGTCCCAGGGTTACAGAGACCCAGTACTTC. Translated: CASSPRVTETQYF.